The next 19 T cell receptor beta chains were all read from a single sample in a study of T cells in women clearing cervical HPV infection (dated by TCRdb to 2016 to 2019). The protocol used for the library was the immunoSEQ multiplex PCR assay. TCRdb stores this immuneACCESS table with in-frame sequences only. Part of the clones is absent; in the studies checked, under half of the shortfall reflects unresolved V genes, and no reason is known for the rest. In this sample's table one finds roughly 42,000 clones. 0.95% to 1.5% of the sample is taken by the ten largest. Sequenced sample: blood buffy coat. The receptor source for this set is a woman aged 18 to 75 with a cervical HPV16 infection that either progressed to CIN3+ or cleared (not recorded which).

Concerning this clone: The read terminates 3 residues ahead of where the CDR3 ends, so the germline J gene completes it. The rearrangement links TRBV30 to TRBJ1-2; D gene unclear. CDR3 length: 13 residues. Germline CDR1 and CDR2: GTSNPN and SVGIG (reference sequence). The CDR3 bases that were read are TGTGCCAGCTCTGGATGGGTCGGGGATACC. Protein sequence: CASSGWVGDT. The complete CDR3 reads CASSGWVGDTYTF.

The covered CDR3 bases are TGTGCCAGTAGTCAGGGGGCGGATAGCGAG. Protein: CASSQGADSE. The full-length CDR3 reads as CASSQGADSEQYF. The rearrangement joins TRBV19 to TRBJ2-7; 8 bases agree with TRBD1. The read finishes 3 residues shy of the CDR3 end, and the germline J gene is used to complete it. The CDR3 covers 13 residues. V gave up 5 bases and J gave up 6 bases; unmatched junction bases: 6. CDR1 and CDR2 from the germline V gene are LNHDA and SQIVND (reference sequence).

Of note for this clone: The read finishes 3 residues shy of the CDR3 end, and the germline J gene is used to complete it. This chain links TRBV5-6 with TRBJ2-5; D is unresolved. CDR1 and CDR2 from the germline V gene are SGHDT and YYEEEE. V shed 0 bases and J shed 2 bases, with 8 bases lying between them. CDR3 length: 14 residues. The CDR3 sequence: CASSLASVQETQYF. Partial CDR3 DNA: TGTGCCAGCAGCTTGGCTTCAGTGCAAGAGACC.

On this clone: The read terminates 3 residues before the CDR3 end, so the remaining end is supplied by the germline J gene. The chain is built from TRBV19 and TRBJ2-2; D perhaps matches TRBD1 (5 bases). V was shortened by 5 bases and J by 3 bases, with 10 bases between the two germline ends. The CDR3 spans 14 residues. Germline V gene data show CDR1 as LNHDA and CDR2 as SQIVND (reference sequence). This chain's CDR3 is CASSWGGYTGELFF. CDR3 DNA (partial): TGTGCCAGTAGTTGGGGCGGATACACCGGGGAG.

On this clone: The read comes to an end 3 residues before the CDR3 does, leaving the germline J gene to fill in the end. The genes are TRBV7-2 and TRBJ1-6; D remains ambiguous. V was clipped by 2 bases and J by 4 bases, with 6 bases between them. There are 14 residues in the CDR3. Germline loops: CDR1 SGHTA, CDR2 FQGNSA. The chain's CDR3 is CASSLRTYNSPLHF. CDR3 DNA, as far as it was read: TGTGCCAGCAGCTTACGGACTTATAATTCACCC.

Concerning this clone: The read finishes 3 residues shy of the CDR3 end, and the germline J gene is used to complete it. The chain recombines TRBV2 with TRBJ2-5; 9 nucleotides agree with TRBD1. CDR1 and CDR2 (germline): SNHLY, FYNNEI. The J segment lost 5 bases and the V segment lost 6 bases, leaving 7 bases of the junction unmatched. The CDR3 is made up of 14 amino acids. CDR3 DNA (partial): TGTGCCAGCAGCCTTACAGGGGGCGAGGAGACC. Translating gives CASSLTGGEET. In full, the CDR3 reads CASSLTGGEETQYF.

In regard to this clone: The read gets to within 3 residues of the CDR3 end, and the germline J gene fills in the rest. This chain connects TRBV7-6 to TRBJ2-1, with 7 bases fitting TRBD2. Germline V gene data show CDR1 as SGHVS and CDR2 as FNYEAQ. The length of the CDR3 is 17 residues. V lost 8 bases to trimming and J lost 8 bases; unmatched junction nucleotides: 21. The DNA read from the CDR3 is TGTGCCAGCCACTGGGTAGCGGGTAACCGCCCGGTGGATGAG. This gives the protein CASHWVAGNRPVDE. In full, the CDR3 reads CASHWVAGNRPVDEQFF.

A word on this clone: Different DNA sequences within this sample yield the same CDR3. The chain's CDR3 is CASRTDSGNQPQHF. CDR3 bases read: TGTGCCAGTAGGACGGACAGCGGCAATCAGCCC. V gene TRBV19 combines with J gene TRBJ1-5, with D perhaps matching TRBD1 (6 bases). Read coverage stops 3 residues before the CDR3 terminus; the germline J gene supplies the remainder. The length of the CDR3 is 14 residues. Germline loops: CDR1 LNHDA, CDR2 SQIVND (reference sequence). Deletions cut 6 bases from V and 2 bases from J, with 11 bases between.

With regard to this clone: The CDR3 end lies 3 residues beyond the end of the read and is filled in from the germline J gene. J is TRBJ2-2 and V is TRBV29-1; D not certain. The CDR3 is 14 residues long. Trimming shortened V by 5 bases and J by 0 bases, and 10 bases separated the two germline ends. Germline V gene sequence: CDR1 SQVTM, CDR2 ANQGSEA. The CDR3 reads CSVLARANTGELFF. The covered CDR3 bases are TGCAGCGTTTTAGCTCGGGCGAACACCGGGGAG.

As regards this clone: The read falls 3 residues short of the CDR3 end, and the missing part is taken from the germline J gene. The chain combines TRBV19 with TRBJ2-7, with D perhaps matching TRBD1 (5 bases). Trimming left V 4 bases short and J 4 bases short, with 14 bases between. The CDR3 is made up of 14 amino acids. The germline CDR1 and CDR2 sequences are LNHDA and SQIVND (reference sequence). The CDR3 is CASSKARDAYEQYF. The DNA read from the CDR3 is TGTGCCAGTAGTAAGGCCAGGGATGCGTACGAG.

The CDR3: CASSFGTGIGYEQYF. The sequenced CDR3 bases are TGTGCCAGCAGCTTCGGGACAGGGATCGGCTACGAG. This chain joins TRBV7-3 and TRBJ2-7; 9 positions agree with TRBD1. With the read ending 3 residues before the CDR3 end, the germline J gene is used to fill in that end. Germline lookup yields CDR1 SGHTA and CDR2 FQGTGA. The CDR3 is made up of 15 amino acids. Trimming at V came to 3 bases and at J to 3 bases, leaving 6 bases not matched to a gene.

Points on this clone: With the read ending 3 residues before the CDR3 end, the germline J gene is used to fill in that end. The rearrangement links TRBV5-3 to TRBJ1-5; TRBD1 matches 9 bases. TRBV5-3 is treated as an ORF (open reading frame) with a function not yet certain. CDR3 length: 17 residues. V shed 2 bases and J 3 bases; nucleotides not matched to a gene: 9. The CDR3 reads CARSFTGTGWVNQPQHF. The CDR3 bases that were read are TGTGCCAGAAGCTTCACCGGGACAGGGTGGGTCAATCAGCCC.

A word on this clone: The missing CDR3 end, 3 residues past where the read stops, is filled in from the germline J gene. The V and J genes are TRBV7-9 and TRBJ2-3; D perhaps matches TRBD2 (5 bases). V lost 3 bases and J 6 bases, leaving 13 bases between the germline ends. The germline V gene has CDR1 SEHNR and CDR2 FQNEAQ (reference sequence). There are 14 residues in the CDR3. The CDR3 DNA, read in part, is TGTGCCAGCAGCTTCCTCCGGGGAGTGGATACG. Protein sequence: CASSFLRGVDT. The full CDR3 is CASSFLRGVDTQYF.

Points on this clone: The CDR3 end lies 3 residues beyond the end of the read and is filled in from the germline J gene. The chain uses TRBV20-1 and TRBJ2-5; 12 nucleotides match TRBD2. Germline CDR1 and CDR2: DFQATT and SNEGSKA (reference sequence). The CDR3 consists of 16 residues. V lost 7 bases, J lost 3 bases, and 12 bases stayed unmatched. The sequenced CDR3 bases are TGCAGTGTTAAAAGTCCGACTAGCGGGAGAAAAGAGACC. Translating it yields CSVKSPTSGRKET. The whole CDR3 protein reads CSVKSPTSGRKETQYF.

To note about this clone: The CDR3 end lies 3 residues beyond the end of the read and is filled in from the germline J gene. The chain is built from TRBV5-1 and TRBJ2-1; 8 nucleotides match TRBD1. Per the germline V gene, CDR1 is SGHRS and CDR2 is YFSETQ. This CDR3 region has 14 residues. The V and J ends lost 3 bases and 8 bases, in that order; junction bases with no gene match: 7. CDR3 DNA (partial): TGCGCCAGCAGCTCCGGACAGGGAGACGATGAG. Amino acids: CASSSGQGDDE. The whole CDR3 is CASSSGQGDDEQFF.

Details on this clone: Read sequence stops 3 residues before the CDR3 end, and the germline J gene provides the missing end. This rearrangement joins TRBV10-1 to TRBJ2-3; 10 bases are a match to TRBD2. Germline V lookup: CDR1 WNHNN, CDR2 SYGVQD (reference sequence). The CDR3 sequence is 13 residues long. V shed 6 bases, J shed 5 bases, and the junction held 2 bases outside the gene matches. CDR3 residues: CASRASGGDTQYF. The sequenced CDR3 bases are TGCGCCAGCAGGGCTAGCGGGGGAGATACG.

About this clone itself: The read falls 3 residues short of the CDR3 end, and the missing part is taken from the germline J gene. This chain links TRBV7-2 with TRBJ2-1, with a weak D call TRBD1 (5 bases). Trimming left V 5 bases short and J 9 bases short, with 11 bases between. In germline, CDR1 is SGHTA, CDR2 FQGNSA. This CDR3 has 12 amino acids. This chain's CDR3 is CASSRPQGEQFF. The part of the CDR3 DNA that was read is TGTGCCAGCAGCCGACCGCAGGGTGAG.

For this clone: A read error may account for a junction end that differs from germline. Read sequence stops 3 residues before the CDR3 end, and the germline J gene provides the missing end. The rearrangement links TRBV4-2 to TRBJ2-7; 9 bases align to TRBD2. Germline CDR1 LGHNA, CDR2 YNFKEQ. CDR3 length: 14 amino acids. The CDR3 sequence: CASSQGLARDEQYF. The covered CDR3 bases are TGCGCCAGCAGCCAGGGACTAGCAAGGGACGAG.

Comment on this clone: The DNA ends 3 residues before the CDR3 does, and the rest of the CDR3 is filled in from the germline J gene. The chain joins TRBV7-3 to TRBJ1-1, with D tentatively TRBD1 (5 bases). The CDR3 contains 17 residues. Germline V gives CDR1 SGHTA, CDR2 FQGTGA. Trimming cost V 2 bases and J 2 bases, with 18 bases left between them. Partial CDR3 DNA: TGTGCCAGCAGCTTAGGAGCGGGACGGAACTATAACACTGAA. Its translation: CASSLGAGRNYNTE. Given in full, the CDR3 is CASSLGAGRNYNTEAFF.